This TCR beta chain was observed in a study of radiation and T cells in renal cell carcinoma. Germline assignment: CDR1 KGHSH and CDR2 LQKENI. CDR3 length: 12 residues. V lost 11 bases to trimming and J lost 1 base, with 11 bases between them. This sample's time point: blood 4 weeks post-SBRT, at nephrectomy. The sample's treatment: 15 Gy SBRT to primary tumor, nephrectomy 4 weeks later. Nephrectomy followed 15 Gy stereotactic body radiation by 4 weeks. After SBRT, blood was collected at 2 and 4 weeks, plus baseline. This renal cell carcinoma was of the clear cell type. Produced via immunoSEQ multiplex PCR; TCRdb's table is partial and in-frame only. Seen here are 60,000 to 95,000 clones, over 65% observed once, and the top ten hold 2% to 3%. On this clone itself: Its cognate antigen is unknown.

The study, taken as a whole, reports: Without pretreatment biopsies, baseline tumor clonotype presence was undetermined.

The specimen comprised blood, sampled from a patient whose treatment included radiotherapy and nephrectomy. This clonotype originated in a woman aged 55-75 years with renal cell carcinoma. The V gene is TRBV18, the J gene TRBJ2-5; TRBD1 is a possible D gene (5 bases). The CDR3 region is CASAGLQETQYF. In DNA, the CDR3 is TGTGCCTCGGCAGGGCTCCAAGAGACCCAGTACTTC.